These 9 T cell receptor beta chains were sequenced from one sample in a study of early T cells in non-severe SARS-CoV-2 infection. TCRdb re-called the 5' RACE reads through MiXCR, storing one row per CDR3 protein. Of about 63,000 distinct CDR3 sequences listed, under 15% were seen once; the top ten hold around 4.5%. The sample consisted of whole blood. These receptors came from an adult who was a healthcare worker with PCR-confirmed SARS-CoV-2 infection or an uninfected control (not recorded which).

This clonotype was recorded many times. The DNA for the CDR3 is TGTGCCACCAGTGATTTGAGGGGTGATGAGCAGTTCTTC. It specifies CATSDLRGDEQFF. The chain uses TRBV24-1 and TRBJ2-1; D perhaps matches TRBD1 (5 bases). V was clipped by 0 bases and J by 8 bases, with 7 bases between them. Germline CDR1 KGHDR, CDR2 SFDVKD. The CDR3 has 13 residues.

This clonotype was seen many times. The chain is built from TRBV7-9 and TRBJ2-5; D gene uncertain. Trimming left V 5 bases short and J 3 bases short, with 10 bases between. The CDR3 has 13 residues. In germline, CDR1 is SEHNR, CDR2 FQNEAQ (reference sequence). The CDR3 reads CASSRPPEETQYF. For the CDR3, the DNA is TGTGCCAGCAGCCGGCCCCCAGAAGAGACCCAGTACTTC. The complete variable domain, with remaining parts taken from reference TRBV7-9 and TRBJ2-5, reads DTGVSQNPRHKITKRGQNVTFRCDPISEHNRLYWYRQTLGQGPEFLTYFQNEAQLEKSRLLSDRFSAERPKGSFSTLEIQRTEQGDSAMYLCASSRPPEETQYFGPGTRLLVL.

V is TRBV10-1 and J is TRBJ2-2; 7 bases map to TRBD1. The CDR3 length is 14 residues. J lost 5 bases, V lost 6 bases, and 6 bases had no gene match. Germline V gene sequence: CDR1 WNHNN, CDR2 SYGVQD (reference sequence). The chain's CDR3 is CASRPDRLTGELFF. CDR3 DNA sequence: TGCGCCAGCAGACCGGACAGGTTAACCGGGGAGCTGTTTTTT.

This clonotype was recorded a few times. The chain recombines TRBV24-1 with TRBJ2-3; 7 nucleotides agree with TRBD1. Trimming cost V 3 bases and J 4 bases; bases outside gene matches: 6. Germline-derived CDR1 and CDR2 are KGHDR and SFDVKD. The length of the CDR3 is 15 residues. The CDR3 sequence is CATSDTNRGADTQYF. The CDR3 DNA reads as TGTGCCACCAGTGATACTAACAGGGGAGCAGATACGCAGTATTTT.

This chain uses TRBV11-2 with TRBJ2-7; possibly TRBD1 for D (5 bases). The CDR3 totals 12 residues. Per germline, CDR1 SGHAT and CDR2 FQNNGV. With 6 bases removed from V and 3 bases from J, the gap between germline ends came to 9 bases. CDR3: CASRGLNYEQYF. The CDR3 DNA reads as TGTGCCAGCAGGGGGCTGAACTACGAGCAGTACTTC.

Ten or more counts support this clonotype. The chain is built from TRBV6-6 and TRBJ1-5; no clear D gene. Germline V gene sequence: CDR1 MNHNY, CDR2 SVGAGI (reference sequence). The CDR3 has 14 amino acids. The V gene lost 8 bases and the J gene lost 3 bases, with 14 bases spanning the gap. CDR3 sequence: CASQGGSFNQPQHF. The CDR3 bases are TGTGCCAGCCAAGGCGGCTCCTTCAATCAGCCCCAGCATTTT.

The chain has TRBV20-1 and TRBJ2-3; 13 bases fit TRBD2. V lost 5 bases to trimming and J lost 2 bases; unmatched junction nucleotides: 7. The CDR3 spans 16 residues. Germline V gene data show CDR1 as DFQATT and CDR2 as SNEGSKA (reference sequence). CDR3 DNA: TGCAGTGCTCCCCGACTAGCGGGGGGCTTCACAGATACGCAGTATTTT. It encodes CSAPRLAGGFTDTQYF.

The chain is built from TRBV5-5 and TRBJ2-2; possible D gene TRBD1, 6 bases. Germline values: CDR1 SGHKS, CDR2 YYEKEE (reference sequence). The V gene lost 6 bases and the J gene lost 3 bases, with 18 bases spanning the gap. The CDR3 has 16 residues. The CDR3 sequence: CASISRDTTHTGELFF. In DNA, the CDR3 is TGTGCCAGCATCTCGAGGGACACCACTCACACCGGGGAGCTGTTTTTT.

On this clonotype itself: This may stem from a read error, because a much larger clone lies one nucleotide away. V and J are TRBV10-3 and TRBJ2-5, with D possibly TRBD1 on 6 matching bases. CDR1 ENHRY and CDR2 SYGVKD come from the germline V gene. CDR3 length: 13 residues. CDR3: CASSGVGKETLYF. The DNA of the CDR3 is TGTGCCAGCTCAGGGGTGGGGAAAGAGACCCTGTACTTC.